This is a list of T cell receptor beta chains from one sample in a study of shared clonotypes between healthy human individuals. TCRdb's copy holds only in-frame clones and misses some; the assay was immunoSEQ multiplex PCR. This table holds more than 2,000,000 clones, over 85% found once. Sequencing was performed on naive CD4+ T cells from PBMCs. The receptors derive from a man aged 18 to 30 in good health. Some clones in this sample may be carry-over from other donors' samples. The CDR3 runs from the conserved cysteine through the conserved F or W. Fields, in order: V gene, D gene, J gene, clone size, CDR3 protein, CDR3 DNA. A D gene is named only where the DNA matches it firmly. The listing skips clone size in some rows; elsewhere it reads once, few, many or a size class.

TRBV21-1,-,TRBJ1-1,-,CASSKEAMRTEAFF,TGTGCCAGCAGCAAAGAGGCGATGAGGACTGAAGCTTTCTTT
TRBV27,-,TRBJ2-1,once,CASSLTAGSSNEQFF,TGTGCCAGCAGTTTAACCGCCGGGAGTTCCAATGAGCAGTTCTTC
TRBV4-1,TRBD2,TRBJ2-1,-,CASSQDHWGEGPYNEQFF,TGCGCCAGCAGCCAAGATCATTGGGGGGAGGGCCCCTACAATGAGCAGTTCTTC
TRBV29-1,-,TRBJ2-1,-,CSVVTSFYNEQFF,TGCAGCGTTGTGACTAGTTTTTACAATGAGCAGTTCTTC
TRBV7-2,-,TRBJ1-2,-,CASSPERVRTATNYGYTF,TGTGCCAGCAGCCCCGAGAGGGTACGGACGGCAACTAACTATGGCTACACCTTC
TRBV18,-,TRBJ1-1,-,CASSPGRTEAFF,TGTGCCAGCTCACCTGGGCGCACTGAAGCTTTCTTT
TRBV6-5,-,TRBJ2-1,-,CATGPRQGSYNEQFF,TGTGCCACCGGCCCCCGGCAGGGGTCCTACAATGAGCAGTTCTTC
TRBV6-5,-,TRBJ2-3,-,CASSYSPGTDTQYF,TGTGCCAGCAGTTACTCTCCCGGCACAGATACGCAGTATTTT
TRBV7-2,TRBD2,TRBJ2-1,-,CASSKSGMGVGEQFF,TGTGCCAGCAGCAAAAGCGGGATGGGGGTCGGTGAGCAGTTCTTC
TRBV28,TRBD1,TRBJ1-5,-,CASSVDRGGFNQPQHF,TGTGCCAGCAGTGTAGACAGGGGGGGATTCAATCAGCCCCAGCATTTT
TRBV28,-,TRBJ1-5,-,CASSSTAPYQPQHF,TGTGCCAGCAGTTCGACAGCGCCCTATCAGCCCCAGCATTTT
TRBV9,-,TRBJ2-5,-,CASSVEGRGETQYF,TGTGCCAGCAGCGTAGAGGGGAGAGGGGAGACCCAGTACTTC
TRBV9,-,TRBJ2-5,-,CASSAQGSQETQYF,TGTGCCAGCAGCGCCCAGGGTAGCCAAGAGACCCAGTACTTC
TRBV29-1,TRBD2,TRBJ2-1,-,CSVPGLAGVSNKQFF,TGCAGCGTGCCGGGACTAGCGGGAGTGTCCAATAAGCAGTTCTTC
TRBV5-1,TRBD2,TRBJ2-1,once,CASSLAGGRGLPSSYNEQFF,TGCGCCAGCAGCTTGGCCGGAGGGAGGGGTCTTCCTAGCTCCTACAATGAGCAGTTCTTC
TRBV27,-,TRBJ1-2,-,CASSPNTPTGLGYTF,TGTGCCAGCAGTCCGAACACGCCAACAGGGCTCGGCTACACCTTC
TRBV6-5,TRBD2,TRBJ2-5,-,CASREGLQETQYF,TGTGCCAGCAGGGAGGGACTACAAGAGACCCAGTACTTC
TRBV6-5,TRBD2,TRBJ2-7,-,CASSYTDSSGTYEQYF,TGTGCCAGCAGTTATACTGACTCAAGCGGGACCTACGAGCAGTACTTC
TRBV6-5,TRBD2,TRBJ2-3,-,CASSYQRDTDTQYF,TGTGCCAGCAGTTACCAGCGGGACACAGATACGCAGTATTTT
TRBV27,-,TRBJ2-3,-,CASSLSGKRDTQYF,TGTGCCAGCAGTTTATCCGGAAAACGGGATACGCAGTATTTT
TRBV28,-,TRBJ1-5,-,CASSPDAYQPQHF,TGTGCCAGCAGTCCCGACGCGTATCAGCCCCAGCATTTT
TRBV5-6,-,TRBJ1-1,-,CASSRRMNTEAFF,TGTGCCAGCAGCCGCCGGATGAACACTGAAGCTTTCTTT
TRBV7-2,-,TRBJ2-5,-,CASSLVSQPYQETQYF,TGTGCCAGCAGCTTAGTCAGTCAGCCGTACCAAGAGACCCAGTACTTC
TRBV11-2,TRBD1,TRBJ1-2,-,CASSFGRGLGNYGYTF,TGTGCCAGCAGCTTCGGCAGGGGGCTTGGTAACTATGGCTACACCTTC
TRBV5-1,-,TRBJ1-1,-,CASSLSLGNTEAFF,TGCGCCAGCAGCTTATCGCTGGGGAACACTGAAGCTTTCTTT
TRBV28,-,TRBJ1-2,-,CASSLTGGDWYDGYTF,TGTGCCAGCAGCCTTACCGGCGGGGATTGGTACGATGGCTACACCTTC
TRBV5-1,TRBD2,TRBJ2-1,-,CASSLTTAGGPYNEQFF,TGCGCCAGCAGTCTGACGACAGCGGGAGGCCCATACAATGAGCAGTTCTTC
TRBV4-1,-,TRBJ1-5,-,CASSQDSGRQPQHF,TGCGCCAGCAGCCAAGACTCAGGCCGGCAGCCCCAGCATTTT
TRBV28,-,TRBJ1-4,-,CASSPSIRQKLFF,TGTGCCAGCAGTCCCTCAATCCGGCAAAAACTGTTTTTT
TRBV28,-,TRBJ1-5,-,CASSRRRAIRNQPQHF,TGTGCCAGCAGCCGGCGGAGAGCAATAAGAAATCAGCCCCAGCATTTT
TRBV7-9,-,TRBJ1-3,-,CASSALVISSGNTIYF,TGTGCCAGCAGCGCCCTTGTTATTTCTTCTGGAAACACCATATATTTT
TRBV9,TRBD1,TRBJ2-5,-,CASSVATRDSQETQYF,TGTGCCAGCAGCGTAGCTACCAGGGACAGCCAAGAGACCCAGTACTTC
TRBV9,TRBD1,TRBJ2-2,few,CASSPWTGVMSGELFF,TGTGCCAGCAGCCCTTGGACAGGAGTAATGTCCGGGGAGCTGTTTTTT
TRBV27,-,TRBJ2-3,-,CASSGGLMRQGTDTQYF,TGTGCCAGCAGTGGAGGACTAATGCGGCAGGGCACAGATACGCAGTATTTT
TRBV5-1,-,TRBJ2-6,-,CASSLRTASSGANVLTF,TGCGCCAGCAGCTTGAGGACAGCGAGCTCTGGGGCCAACGTCCTGACTTTC
TRBV5-1,-,TRBJ2-6,-,CASSLGGKAGANVLTF,TGCGCCAGCAGCTTGGGGGGGAAGGCTGGGGCCAACGTCCTGACTTTC
TRBV7-2,-,TRBJ2-5,once,CASSVRTGFQETQYF,TGTGCCAGCAGCGTAAGAACAGGGTTCCAAGAGACCCAGTACTTC
TRBV19,-,TRBJ1-4,-,CASSTGFNEKLFF,TGTGCCAGTAGTACGGGGTTTAATGAAAAACTGTTTTTT
TRBV5-1,-,TRBJ2-1,-,CASSSTEYNEQFF,TGCGCCAGCAGCTCTACAGAATACAATGAGCAGTTCTTC
TRBV28,TRBD1,TRBJ1-1,-,CASSFWQGGHTEAFF,TGTGCCAGCAGTTTTTGGCAGGGGGGGCACACTGAAGCTTTCTTT
TRBV28,TRBD1,TRBJ2-7,once,CASRTGTDYEQYF,TGTGCCAGCAGAACCGGGACAGATTACGAGCAGTACTTC
TRBV5-1,TRBD1,TRBJ2-5,-,CASSLGTGGQTQYF,TGCGCCAGCAGCTTGGGGACAGGGGGGCAGACCCAGTACTTC
TRBV2,-,TRBJ1-1,-,CASSARGQAKNTEAFF,TGTGCCAGCAGTGCTAGAGGGCAGGCGAAGAACACTGAAGCTTTCTTT
TRBV4-1,TRBD2,TRBJ2-2,-,CASSGLAGGATGELFF,TGCGCCAGCAGCGGCCTAGCGGGCGGAGCCACCGGGGAGCTGTTTTTT
TRBV27,-,TRBJ1-2,-,CASSLSGGLDGYTF,TGTGCCAGCAGTTTATCTGGGGGACTCGATGGCTACACCTTC
TRBV9,-,TRBJ1-1,-,CASSARSGGEAFF,TGTGCCAGCAGCGCCCGCTCCGGGGGTGAAGCTTTCTTT
TRBV4-1,TRBD1,TRBJ1-2,-,CASRAGGSPNYGYTF,TGCGCCAGCAGGGCAGGGGGAAGTCCTAACTATGGCTACACCTTC
TRBV4-2,TRBD2,TRBJ2-3,-,CASSQIISGRGPDTQYF,TGTGCCAGCAGCCAAATAATTAGCGGGAGGGGGCCAGATACGCAGTATTTT
TRBV7-2,-,TRBJ2-5,-,CASSLQETQYF,TGTGCCAGCAGCCTACAAGAGACCCAGTACTTC
TRBV9,TRBD2,TRBJ2-5,-,CASSVTGLAPQETQYF,TGTGCCAGCAGCGTGACAGGACTAGCGCCACAAGAGACCCAGTACTTC
TRBV11-3,-,TRBJ2-3,-,CASSLGGFTDTQYF,TGTGCCAGCAGCTTAGGGGGTTTCACAGATACGCAGTATTTT
TRBV28,-,TRBJ2-1,once,CASSLGGWDSYNEQFF,TGTGCCAGCAGTTTAGGCGGATGGGACTCCTACAATGAGCAGTTCTTC
TRBV5-4,-,TRBJ2-3,-,CASTPTGSTSDTQYF,TGTGCCAGCACACCAACAGGTTCCACGAGTGATACGCAGTATTTT
TRBV5-1,TRBD2,TRBJ2-5,-,CASSSGLAGGSSETQYF,TGCGCCAGCAGCTCAGGACTAGCGGGAGGTTCTTCAGAGACCCAGTACTTC
TRBV5-1,-,TRBJ2-5,-,CASSLRMLAETQYF,TGCGCCAGCAGCTTGAGGATGCTTGCGGAGACCCAGTACTTC